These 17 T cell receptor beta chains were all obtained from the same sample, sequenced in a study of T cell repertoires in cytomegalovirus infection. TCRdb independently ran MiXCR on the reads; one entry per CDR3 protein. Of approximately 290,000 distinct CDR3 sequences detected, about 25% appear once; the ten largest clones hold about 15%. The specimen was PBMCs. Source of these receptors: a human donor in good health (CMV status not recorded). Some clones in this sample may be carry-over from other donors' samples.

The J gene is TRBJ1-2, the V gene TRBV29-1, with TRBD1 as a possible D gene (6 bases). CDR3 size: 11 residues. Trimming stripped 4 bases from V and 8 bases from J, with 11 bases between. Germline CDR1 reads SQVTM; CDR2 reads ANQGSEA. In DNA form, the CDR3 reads TGCAGCGTTGGCGGGACACCGGGCTACACCTTC. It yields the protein CSVGGTPGYTF.

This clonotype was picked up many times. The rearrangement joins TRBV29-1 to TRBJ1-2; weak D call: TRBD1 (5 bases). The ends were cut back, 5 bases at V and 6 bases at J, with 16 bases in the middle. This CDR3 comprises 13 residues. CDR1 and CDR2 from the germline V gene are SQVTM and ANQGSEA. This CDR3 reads CSVRRQREDGYTF. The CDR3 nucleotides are TGCAGCGTTCGTCGACAGCGTGAGGATGGCTACACCTTC.

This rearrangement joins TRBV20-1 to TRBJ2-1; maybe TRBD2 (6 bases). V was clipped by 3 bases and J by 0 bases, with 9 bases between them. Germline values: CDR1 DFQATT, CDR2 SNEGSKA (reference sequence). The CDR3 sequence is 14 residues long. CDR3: CSASDGSSYNEQFF. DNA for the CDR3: TGCAGTGCTAGTGACGGGAGCTCCTACAATGAGCAGTTCTTC.

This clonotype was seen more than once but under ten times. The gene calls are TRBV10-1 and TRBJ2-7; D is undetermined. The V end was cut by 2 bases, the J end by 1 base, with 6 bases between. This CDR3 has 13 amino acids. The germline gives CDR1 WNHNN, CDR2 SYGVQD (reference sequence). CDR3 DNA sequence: TGCGCCAGCAGTGAGAGCCTTTCCTACGAGCAGTACTTC. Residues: CASSESLSYEQYF.

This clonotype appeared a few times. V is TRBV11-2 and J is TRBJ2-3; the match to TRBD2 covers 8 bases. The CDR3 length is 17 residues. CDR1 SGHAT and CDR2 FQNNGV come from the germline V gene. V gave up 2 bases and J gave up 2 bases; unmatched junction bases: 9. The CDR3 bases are TGTGCCAGCAGCTTAAGTGGCGGGGGGACCCCCACAGATACGCAGTATTTT. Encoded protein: CASSLSGGGTPTDTQYF.

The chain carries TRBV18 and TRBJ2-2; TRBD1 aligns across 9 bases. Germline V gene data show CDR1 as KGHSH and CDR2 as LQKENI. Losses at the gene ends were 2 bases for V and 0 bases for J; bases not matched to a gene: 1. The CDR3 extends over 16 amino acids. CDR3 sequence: CASSPGDRANTGELFF. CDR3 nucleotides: TGTGCCAGCTCACCAGGGGACAGGGCGAACACCGGGGAGCTGTTTTTT.

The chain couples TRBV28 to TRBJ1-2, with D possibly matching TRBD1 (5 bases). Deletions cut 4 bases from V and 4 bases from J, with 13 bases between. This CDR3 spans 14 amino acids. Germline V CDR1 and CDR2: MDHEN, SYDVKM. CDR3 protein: CASSSLGLAYGYTF. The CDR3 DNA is TGTGCCAGCAGTTCGTTGGGGCTAGCCTATGGCTACACCTTC.

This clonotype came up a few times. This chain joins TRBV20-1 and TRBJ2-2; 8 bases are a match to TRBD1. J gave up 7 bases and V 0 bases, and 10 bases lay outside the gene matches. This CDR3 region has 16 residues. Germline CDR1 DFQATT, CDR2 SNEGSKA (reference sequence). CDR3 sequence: CSARDAGQGAIGELFF. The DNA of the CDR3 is TGCAGTGCTAGAGATGCGGGGCAGGGGGCTATCGGGGAGCTGTTTTTT.

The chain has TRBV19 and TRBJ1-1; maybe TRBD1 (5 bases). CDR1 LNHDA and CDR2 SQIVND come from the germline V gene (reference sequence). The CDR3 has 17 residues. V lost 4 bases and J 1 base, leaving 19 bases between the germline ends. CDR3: CASSSRGSGRRNTEAFF. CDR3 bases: TGTGCCAGTAGTAGTCGGGGCTCGGGACGGAGGAACACTGAAGCTTTCTTT.

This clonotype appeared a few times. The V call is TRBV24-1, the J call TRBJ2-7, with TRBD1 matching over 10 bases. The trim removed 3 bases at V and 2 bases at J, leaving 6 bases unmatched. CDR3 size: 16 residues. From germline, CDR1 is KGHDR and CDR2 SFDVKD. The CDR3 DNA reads TGTGCCACCAGTGATACCGGGACAGGGGTCCCCTACGAGCAGTACTTC. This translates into CATSDTGTGVPYEQYF.

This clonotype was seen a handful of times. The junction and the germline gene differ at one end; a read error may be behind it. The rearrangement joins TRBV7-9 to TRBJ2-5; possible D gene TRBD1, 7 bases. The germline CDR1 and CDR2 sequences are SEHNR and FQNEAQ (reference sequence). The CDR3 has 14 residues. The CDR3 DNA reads TGTGCCAGCAGCATAGCCCAGGGGGGCCGGGCCCAGTACTTC. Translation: CASSIAQGGRAQYF.

This chain's CDR3 is CASSYGHWNNQPQHF. In DNA, the CDR3 is TGTGCCAGCAGTTACGGCCACTGGAATAATCAGCCCCAGCATTTT. This chain joins TRBV6-2 or TRBV6-3 and TRBJ1-5; D gene unclear. V lost 2 bases to trimming and J lost 4 bases, with 12 bases between them. The length of the CDR3 is 15 residues. In germline, CDR1 is MNHEY, CDR2 SVGEGT.

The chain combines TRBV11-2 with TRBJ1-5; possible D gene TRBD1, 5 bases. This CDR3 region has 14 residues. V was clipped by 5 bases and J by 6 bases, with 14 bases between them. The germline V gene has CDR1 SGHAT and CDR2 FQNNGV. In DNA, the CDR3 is TGTGCCAGCAGCCAAGACAGCCCTCGTCAGCCCCAGCATTTT. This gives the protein CASSQDSPRQPQHF. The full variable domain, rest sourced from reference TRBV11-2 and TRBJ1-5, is EAGVAQSPRYKIIEKRQSVAFWCNPISGHATLYWYQQILGQGPKLLIQFQNNGVVDDSQLPKDRFSAERLKGVDSTLKIQPAKLEDSAVYLCASSQDSPRQPQHFGDGTRLSIL.

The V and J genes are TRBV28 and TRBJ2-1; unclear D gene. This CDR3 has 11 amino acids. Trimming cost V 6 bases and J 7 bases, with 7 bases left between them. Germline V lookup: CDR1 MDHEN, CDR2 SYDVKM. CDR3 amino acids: CASSGLNEQFF. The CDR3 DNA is TGTGCCAGCAGCGGGTTGAATGAGCAGTTCTTC.

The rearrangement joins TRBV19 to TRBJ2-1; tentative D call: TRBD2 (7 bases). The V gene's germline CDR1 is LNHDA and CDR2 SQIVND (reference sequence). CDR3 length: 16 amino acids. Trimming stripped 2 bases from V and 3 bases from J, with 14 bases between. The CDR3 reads CASSITGTNDYNEQFF. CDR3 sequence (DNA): TGTGCCAGTAGTATAACAGGGACTAACGACTACAATGAGCAGTTCTTC.

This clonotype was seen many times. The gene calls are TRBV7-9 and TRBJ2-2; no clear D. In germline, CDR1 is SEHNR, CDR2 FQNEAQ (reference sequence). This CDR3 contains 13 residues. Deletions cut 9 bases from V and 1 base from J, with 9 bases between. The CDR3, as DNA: TGTGCCAGTACTTACGGGAACACCGGGGAGCTGTTTTTT. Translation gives CASTYGNTGELFF.

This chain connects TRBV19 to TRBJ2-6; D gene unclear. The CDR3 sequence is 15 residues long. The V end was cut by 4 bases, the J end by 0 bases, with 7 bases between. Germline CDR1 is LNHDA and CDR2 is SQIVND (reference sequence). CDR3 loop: CASSKGHSGANVLTF. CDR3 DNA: TGTGCCAGTAGTAAAGGGCACTCTGGGGCCAACGTCCTGACTTTC.